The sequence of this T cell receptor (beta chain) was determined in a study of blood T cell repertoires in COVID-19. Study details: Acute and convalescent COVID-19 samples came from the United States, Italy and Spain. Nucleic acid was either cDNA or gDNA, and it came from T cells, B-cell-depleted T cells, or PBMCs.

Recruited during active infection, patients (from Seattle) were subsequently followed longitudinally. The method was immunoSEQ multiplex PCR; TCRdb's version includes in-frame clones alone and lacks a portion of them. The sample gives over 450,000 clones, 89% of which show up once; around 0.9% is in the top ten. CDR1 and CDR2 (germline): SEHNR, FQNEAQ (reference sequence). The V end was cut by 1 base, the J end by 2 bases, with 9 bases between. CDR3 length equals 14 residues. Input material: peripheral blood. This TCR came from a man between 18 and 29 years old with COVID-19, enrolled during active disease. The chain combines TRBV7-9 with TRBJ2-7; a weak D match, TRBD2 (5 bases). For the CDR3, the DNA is TGTGCCAGCAGCTTAGTCGGACTTACCTACGAGCAGTACTTC. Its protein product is CASSLVGLTYEQYF.